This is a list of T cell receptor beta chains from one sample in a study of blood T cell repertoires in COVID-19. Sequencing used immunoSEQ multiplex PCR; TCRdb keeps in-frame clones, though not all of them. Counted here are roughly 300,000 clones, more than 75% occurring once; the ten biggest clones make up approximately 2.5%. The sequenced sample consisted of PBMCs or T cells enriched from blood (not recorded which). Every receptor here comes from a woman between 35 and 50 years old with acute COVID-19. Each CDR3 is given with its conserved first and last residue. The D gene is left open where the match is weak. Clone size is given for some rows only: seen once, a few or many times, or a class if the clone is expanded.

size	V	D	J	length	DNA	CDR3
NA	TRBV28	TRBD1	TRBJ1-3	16	TGTGCCAGCAGTCAAACCCGGGACAGGTCGAGGAACACCATATATTTT	CASSQTRDRSRNTIYF
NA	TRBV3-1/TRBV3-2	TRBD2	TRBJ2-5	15	TGTGCCAGCAGCCCCAGGGCTAGCGGGACGGAGACCCAGTACTTC	CASSPRASGTETQYF
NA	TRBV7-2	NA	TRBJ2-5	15	TGTGCCAGCAGCTGGGGAGGCAGGGATTCGGAGACCCAGTACTTC	CASSWGGRDSETQYF
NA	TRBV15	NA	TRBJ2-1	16	TGTGCCACCAGCTCCAGCAGCCATTTACGGAGGGTCACCGGGTTCTTC	CATSSSSHLRRVTGFF
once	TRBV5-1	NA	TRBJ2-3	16	TGCGCCAGCAGCTTGGCGGGGACTGGTCCCACAGATACGCAGTATTTT	CASSLAGTGPTDTQYF
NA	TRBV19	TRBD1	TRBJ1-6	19	TGTGCCAGTAGTATAACCGGGACAGGGTTCGTTGGGGCAAATTCACCCCTCCACTTT	CASSITGTGFVGANSPLHF
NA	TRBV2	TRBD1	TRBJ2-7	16	TGTGCCAGCAGTGGAAACGGACAGGGTTTTACCTACGAGCAGTACTTC	CASSGNGQGFTYEQYF
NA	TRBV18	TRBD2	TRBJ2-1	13	TGTGCCAGCTCAACCCCGGGGGGACGGGAGCAGTTCTTC	CASSTPGGREQFF
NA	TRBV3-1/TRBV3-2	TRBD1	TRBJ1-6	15	TGTGCCAGCAGCCCCCGCGACAGGGGAAATTCACCCCTCCACTTT	CASSPRDRGNSPLHF
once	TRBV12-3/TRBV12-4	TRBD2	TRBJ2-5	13	TGTGCCAGCAGCGGCGGGGGGGAAGAGACCCAGTACTTC	CASSGGGEETQYF
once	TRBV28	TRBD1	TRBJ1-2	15	TGTGCCAGCAGACGTCCGGGACAGGCTAACTATGGCTACACCTTC	CASRRPGQANYGYTF
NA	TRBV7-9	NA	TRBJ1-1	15	TGTGCCAGCAGTGGCGCGTCGACAGGGAACACTGAAGCTTTCTTT	CASSGASTGNTEAFF
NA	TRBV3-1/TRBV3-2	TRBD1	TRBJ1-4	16	TGTGCCAGCAGCCAACTCCGGGACAGGTTTAATGAAAAACTGTTTTTT	CASSQLRDRFNEKLFF
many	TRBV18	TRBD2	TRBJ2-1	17	TGTGCCAGCACCCGACCGGCCGGGGGGACTATCGGCAATGAGCAGTTCTTC	CASTRPAGGTIGNEQFF
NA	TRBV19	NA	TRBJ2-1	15	TGTGCCAGTAGCGACAGGTTTGTAACCTACAATGAGCAGTTCTTC	CASSDRFVTYNEQFF
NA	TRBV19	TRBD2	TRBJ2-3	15	TGTGCCAGTAGGCCGGGACTAGCGGCCACAGATACGCAGTATTTT	CASRPGLAATDTQYF
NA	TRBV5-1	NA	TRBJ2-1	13	TGCGCCAGCAGCTCTGGGGGGTTGGGTGAGCAGTTCTTC	CASSSGGLGEQFF
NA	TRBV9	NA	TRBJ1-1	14	TGTGCCAGCAACCGTGGCCGGGAGGGGACTGAAGCTTTCTTT	CASNRGREGTEAFF
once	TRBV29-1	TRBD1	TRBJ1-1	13	TGCAGCGGCCAGGACAGGGAGAACACTGAAGCTTTCTTT	CSGQDRENTEAFF
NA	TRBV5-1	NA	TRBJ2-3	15	TGCGCCAGCAGCTCGACACAGGGTAGGGGGGATACGCAGTATTTT	CASSSTQGRGDTQYF
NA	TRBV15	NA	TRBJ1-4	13	TGTGCCACCAGCAGAGCTAGGAATGAAAAACTGTTTTTT	CATSRARNEKLFF
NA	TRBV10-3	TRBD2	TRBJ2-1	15	TGTGCCATCAGATCCCCGGGACTAGCGTACAATGAGCAGTTCTTC	CAIRSPGLAYNEQFF
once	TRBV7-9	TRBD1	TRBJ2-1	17	TGTGCCAGCAGCATACCGACCGGGACAGCAGATAACAATGAGCAGTTCTTC	CASSIPTGTADNNEQFF
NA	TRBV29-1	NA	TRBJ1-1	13	TGCAGCGCGCGAGGTGGCGGGTTCGGTGAAGCTTTCTTT	CSARGGGFGEAFF
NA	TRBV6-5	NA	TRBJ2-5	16	TGTGCCAGCAGTTACTCGAGGGGTCCAGGGGAAGAGACCCAGTACTTC	CASSYSRGPGEETQYF
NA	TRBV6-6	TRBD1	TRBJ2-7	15	TGTGCCAGCAGTTACGCGGGGGACAGGGCTTACGAGCAGTACTTC	CASSYAGDRAYEQYF
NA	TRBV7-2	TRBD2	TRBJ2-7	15	TGTGCCAGCAGCCCAACGCCTGGGAGGGGCTACGAGCAGTACTTC	CASSPTPGRGYEQYF
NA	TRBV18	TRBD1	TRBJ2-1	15	TGTGCCAGCTCACCAACCTCGGACAGGAGATATGAGCAGTTCTTC	CASSPTSDRRYEQFF
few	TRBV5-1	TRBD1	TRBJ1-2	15	TGCGCCAGCAGCTTGGGGGACAGGGGTAGTTATGGCTACACCTTC	CASSLGDRGSYGYTF
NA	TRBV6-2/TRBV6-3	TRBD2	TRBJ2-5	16	TGTGCCAGCAGTTACGGGGGACTAGCGGTCCAAGAGACCCAGTACTTC	CASSYGGLAVQETQYF
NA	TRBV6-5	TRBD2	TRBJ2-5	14	TGTGCCAGCAGGGCAGCGGGAGGGTGGGAGACCCAGTACTTC	CASRAAGGWETQYF